This T cell receptor beta chain was recovered during a study of blood T cell repertoires in COVID-19. At the level of the study: Spain, Italy and the United States supplied samples that represented acute and convalescent COVID-19. T cells, B-cell-depleted T cells, or PBMCs provided the cDNA or gDNA that served as material.

This CDR3 contains 15 residues. Between the trimmed V and J ends, which lost 0 bases and 2 bases, there was a span of 11 bases. From germline, CDR1 is LGHNA and CDR2 YSLEER. Original methodology: Reference gene primer amplification in the assay estimated nucleated cell counts. Only in-frame clones appear in the TCRdb table, and some are missing; sequencing was by immunoSEQ multiplex PCR. Clonal size and the V and J genes are those of that table, whereas D and trimming came from the DNA. The data contain around 260,000 clones, roughly 85% of them singletons. The sample comprised peripheral blood. The receptor comes from a woman aged 25 to 45 with active or convalescent COVID-19. This rearrangement joins TRBV4-3 to TRBJ2-7; weak D call: TRBD1 (6 bases). The DNA of the CDR3 is TGCGCCAGCAGCCAAGATTACAGGGTAACCTACGAGCAGTACTTC. Residues: CASSQDYRVTYEQYF.